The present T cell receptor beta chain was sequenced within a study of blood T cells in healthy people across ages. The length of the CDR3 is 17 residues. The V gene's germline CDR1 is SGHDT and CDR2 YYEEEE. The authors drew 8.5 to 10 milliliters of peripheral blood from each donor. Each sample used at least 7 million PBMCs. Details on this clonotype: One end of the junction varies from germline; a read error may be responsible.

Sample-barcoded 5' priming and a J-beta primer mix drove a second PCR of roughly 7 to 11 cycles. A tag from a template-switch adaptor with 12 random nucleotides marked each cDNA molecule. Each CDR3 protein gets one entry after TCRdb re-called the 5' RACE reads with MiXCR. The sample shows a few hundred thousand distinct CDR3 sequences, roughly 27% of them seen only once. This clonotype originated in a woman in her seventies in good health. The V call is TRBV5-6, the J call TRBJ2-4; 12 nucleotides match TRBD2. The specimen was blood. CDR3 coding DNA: TGTGCCAGCAGCGTCAGACTAGCGGGAGCAGCCAAAAACACTCAGTACTTC. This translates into CASSVRLAGAAKNTQYF.